One and the same sample provided the 19 T cell receptor beta chains below, sequenced in a study of read filtering for tumor transcriptome and immune sequencing. The library was built from about 370 ng RNA with molecular barcoded adaptors for alpha/delta and beta/gamma chains. TCRdb re-analysed the reads in MiXCR, keeping a single row per CDR3 protein. This table has fewer than 150,000 distinct CDR3 sequences, approximately 12% appearing once. Source material: a population of CD138-negative cells sorted from bone marrow. All receptors come from a donor at least 40 years old with multiple myeloma.

This clonotype was seen more than once but under ten times. The chain recombines TRBV7-9 with TRBJ2-5; D gene ambiguous. V dropped 2 bases and J dropped 5 bases, with 12 bases sitting between them. CDR1 and CDR2 (germline): SEHNR, FQNEAQ (reference sequence). This CDR3 region has 14 residues. The CDR3 nucleotides are TGTGCCAGCAGCTTACAAGGTACCCGGGAGACCCAGTACTTC. Residues: CASSLQGTRETQYF. The whole variable domain, remainder taken from reference TRBV7-9 and TRBJ2-5, is DTGVSQNPRHKITKRGQNVTFRCDPISEHNRLYWYRQTLGQGPEFLTYFQNEAQLEKSRLLSDRFSAERPKGSFSTLEIQRTEQGDSAMYLCASSLQGTRETQYFGPGTRLLVL.

This clonotype was observed many times. V gene TRBV11-1 combines with J gene TRBJ2-1, with 8 bases lining up with TRBD2. Germline assignment: CDR1 SGHAT and CDR2 FQDESV (reference sequence). The V segment lost 5 bases and the J segment 4 bases; nucleotides outside the gene matches: 7. The CDR3 extends over 15 amino acids. The CDR3 protein is CASSTILAAYNEQFF. The CDR3 bases are TGTGCCAGCAGCACGATACTAGCGGCTTACAATGAGCAGTTCTTC. Filled out from reference TRBV11-1 and TRBJ2-1, the complete variable domain reads EAEVAQSPRYKITEKSQAVAFWCDPISGHATLYWYRQILGQGPELLVQFQDESVVDDSQLPKDRFSAERLKGVDSTLKIQPAELGDSAMYLCASSTILAAYNEQFFGPGTRLTVL.

This clonotype was observed a handful of times. This chain connects TRBV10-3 to TRBJ1-1; a possible D gene is TRBD1 (5 bases). V lost 3 bases, J lost 6 bases, and 8 bases lay in between. The CDR3 has 12 residues. Germline V CDR1 and CDR2: ENHRY, SYGVKD. The CDR3 DNA follows: TGTGCCATCAGTGACCCGACAGCTGAAGCTTTCTTT. Translated: CAISDPTAEAFF.

This clonotype occurred many times. Relative to the germline gene, one junction end is altered; a read error may explain this. This chain links TRBV29-1 with TRBJ2-1, with D perhaps matching TRBD2 (6 bases). This CDR3 comprises 13 residues. Germline loops: CDR1 SQVTM, CDR2 ANQGSEA. The CDR3 here is CSVEVGSGGEQFF. The DNA for the CDR3 is TGCAGCGTGGAAGTCGGGAGTGGCGGTGAGCAGTTCTTC.

This clonotype was detected ten times or more. The V and J genes are TRBV29-1 and TRBJ2-2; D is undetermined. Germline V gene sequence: CDR1 SQVTM, CDR2 ANQGSEA. Trimming shortened V by 6 bases and J by 0 bases, and 11 bases separated the two germline ends. CDR3 length: 14 amino acids. CDR3 sequence: CSVRGISNTGELFF. In DNA, the CDR3 is TGCAGCGTGCGCGGCATCTCGAACACCGGGGAGCTGTTTTTT.

Notes on this clonotype: The conserved closing phenylalanine or tryptophan is absent in this CDR3, likely reflecting a read error. The chain uses TRBV28 and TRBJ2-5, with D hard to call. There are 10 residues in the CDR3. CDR1 and CDR2 from the germline V gene are MDHEN and SYDVKM. V lost 3 bases and J lost 5, with 1 base in between. The chain's CDR3 is CASSFETQYL. DNA of the CDR3: TGTGCCAGCAGTTTCGAGACCCAGTACCTC.

This clonotype was seen repeatedly, ten times or more. The V gene is TRBV12-3 or TRBV12-4, the J gene TRBJ2-3; D possibly corresponds to TRBD2 (6 bases). V gave up 0 bases and J gave up 3 bases, with 16 bases separating them. The CDR3 is made up of 17 amino acids. As DNA, the CDR3 is TGTGCCAGCAGTTTAGCCCCTCTTCGCGGGGCAACAGATACGCAGTATTTT. Protein: CASSLAPLRGATDTQYF.

The V and J genes are TRBV12-5 and TRBJ1-1; TRBD1 might be the D (5 bases). V was pared by 2 bases and J by 3 bases, with 16 bases between. CDR1 is LGHNT, CDR2 FRNRAP, per germline. The CDR3 has 16 residues. The CDR3 DNA follows: TGTGCTAGTGGTTTGTCCCGACAGCCTGCGGACACTGAAGCTTTCTTT. This encodes CASGLSRQPADTEAFF.

This clonotype was observed a handful of times. This rearrangement joins TRBV7-9 to TRBJ2-1; either TRBD1 or TRBD2 may supply D (6 bases each). V was clipped by 4 bases and J by 4 bases, with 11 bases between them. CDR3 length: 14 residues. CDR1 and CDR2 from the germline V gene are SEHNR and FQNEAQ (reference sequence). CDR3 coding DNA: TGTGCCAGCAGCTGGGGGGACAATTACAATGAGCAGTTCTTC. It yields the protein CASSWGDNYNEQFF.

The chain is built from TRBV15 and TRBJ1-4, with TRBD1 matching over 8 bases. Germline trimming cut 1 base from V and 4 bases from J; bases unmatched to any gene: 8. In germline, CDR1 is LNHNV, CDR2 YYDKDF (reference sequence). This CDR3 spans 17 amino acids. This CDR3 is CATSRALDRADNEKLFF. In nucleotides, the CDR3 is TGTGCCACCAGCAGAGCCCTGGACAGGGCAGATAATGAAAAACTGTTTTTT.

Note on this clonotype: This may stem from a read error, because a much larger clone lies one nucleotide away. V usage is TRBV5-1 and J usage is TRBJ2-1; D is uncertain. Germline CDR1 is SGHRS and CDR2 is YFSETQ. The CDR3 runs to 16 residues. CDR3 in amino acids: CASSLDGISSYNGQFF. CDR3 coding DNA: TGCGCCAGCAGCTTGGACGGCATCAGCTCCTACAATGGGCAGTTCTTC.

This clonotype was seen repeatedly, ten times or more. The junction differs from germline at one of its ends, possibly a read error. The V gene is TRBV20-1, the J gene TRBJ2-1, with D unresolved. This CDR3 region has 17 residues. In germline, CDR1 is DFQATT, CDR2 SNEGSKA (reference sequence). This CDR3 is CCANTPFLLGVGNEQFF. For the CDR3, the DNA is TGCTGTGCTAATACCCCGTTTTTATTGGGTGTCGGCAATGAGCAGTTCTTC.

On this clonotype: A far larger clone is one base from this, pointing to a likely read error. V and J are TRBV7-2 and TRBJ2-2, with D maybe TRBD2 (5 bases). The germline gives CDR1 SGHTA, CDR2 FQGNSA. CDR3 length equals 14 residues. The CDR3 bases are TGTGCCAACAGCTTACCGGGATTGTCCGGGGAGCTGTTTTTT. Protein sequence: CANSLPGLSGELFF.

In this sample, this clonotype turned up many times. V is TRBV5-1 and J is TRBJ1-1; 7 bases fit TRBD1. There are 14 residues in the CDR3. The germline CDR1 and CDR2 sequences are SGHRS and YFSETQ. The V segment lost 4 bases and the J segment 0 bases; nucleotides outside the gene matches: 3. The CDR3: CASSATGLNTEAFF. In DNA form, the CDR3 reads TGCGCCAGCAGCGCGACAGGGTTGAACACTGAAGCTTTCTTT.

This clonotype was seen many times. This chain uses TRBV2 with TRBJ2-2, with TRBD1 matching over 8 bases. The CDR3 is made up of 14 amino acids. J lost 3 bases, V lost 5 bases, and 2 bases had no gene match. From germline, CDR1 is SNHLY and CDR2 FYNNEI. CDR3 loop: CASSKDRDTGELFF. The CDR3 region has the DNA TGTGCCAGCAGTAAGGACAGGGACACCGGGGAGCTGTTTTTT.

The V and J genes are TRBV7-3 and TRBJ2-7; D is possibly TRBD1 (6 bases). The germline CDR1 and CDR2 sequences are SGHTA and FQGTGA. This CDR3 contains 13 residues. The ends were cut back, 5 bases at V and 5 bases at J, with 13 bases in the middle. The CDR3 here is CASSTGTGDEQYF. In DNA, the CDR3 is TGTGCCAGCAGCACAGGGACCGGCGACGAGCAGTACTTC.

In the case of this clonotype: One base away lies a much larger clone, so this may be a sequencing read error. The chain joins TRBV7-2 to TRBJ2-1; no clear D gene. V was trimmed by 5 bases and J by 0 bases, leaving 11 bases between them. Germline V gene lookup returns CDR1 SGHTA and CDR2 FQGNSA. The CDR3 spans 15 residues. The CDR3 DNA sequence: TGTGCCAGCAGCAGTAGCACGTTCTCCTACAATGAGCAGTTCTTC. Translation: CASSSSTFSYNEQFF.

This clonotype has at least ten counts. J is TRBJ2-1 and V is TRBV5-1; 12 nucleotides match TRBD2. CDR1 SGHRS and CDR2 YFSETQ come from the germline V gene. Trimming took 0 bases from V and 12 from J; bases not matched to a gene: 4. The CDR3 consists of 14 residues. This chain's CDR3 is CASSLDTSGRWQFF. CDR3 in DNA: TGCGCCAGCAGCTTGGATACTAGCGGGAGGTGGCAGTTCTTC. The full variable domain, rest sourced from reference TRBV5-1 and TRBJ2-1, is KAGVTQTPRYLIKTRGQQVTLSCSPISGHRSVSWYQQTPGQGLQFLFEYFSETQRNKGNFPGRFSGRQFSNSRSEMNVSTLELGDSALYLCASSLDTSGRWQFFGPGTRLTVL.

This clonotype was found many times. The chain joins TRBV29-1 to TRBJ2-3; D not resolved. The CDR3 runs 11 residues. CDR1 and CDR2 from the germline V gene are SQVTM and ANQGSEA. Trimming took 3 bases from V and 5 from J, leaving 6 bases between them. CDR3 DNA sequence: TGCAGCGTTGATCTGGGAGATACGCAGTATTTT. Translating it yields CSVDLGDTQYF.